This T cell receptor (beta chain) was identified in a study of OX40 agonist ivuxolimab in advanced cancers. Describing the broader study: Ivuxolimab was an agonistic, fully human IgG2 monoclonal antibody directed against OX40 (CD134), a costimulatory receptor. Peripheral TCRbeta sequencing was intended to test whether TCR sequence diversity was altered and clonal T-cell expansion was caused by ivuxolimab. Intravenous ivuxolimab was administered to patients every 2 weeks at six dose levels: 0.01, 0.1, 0.3, 1.5, 3 and 10 mg/kg. In the dose-escalation cohort, around four fifths of patients were male, and the mean age was approximately 55 years, with a range of about 20 to 90. The monotherapy dose-escalation portion (N of about 50 patients) of the phase I ivuxolimab trial is reported in the paper. Three dose-escalation patients achieved partial responses, one with hepatocellular carcinoma and two with cutaneous melanoma. Among the 50 to 55 dose-escalation patients, around 19 had hepatocellular carcinoma, 15 or so melanoma, 9 renal cell carcinoma and 9 head and neck cancer. Patients were allowed to have had prior anti-PD-1, anti-PD-L1 or anti-CTLA-4 therapy, and approximately 40% of the dose-escalation patients had previously received checkpoint inhibitors.

For sequencing of the TCRbeta CDR3 region, genomic DNA was extracted from the sorted cells. The immunoSEQ Assay was used for sequencing of TCRbeta CDR3 regions. Imported from immuneACCESS, the table was reduced by TCRdb to in-frame sequences with V and J called. These copies leave out some clones; in studies compared against another copy, an unresolved V gene accounts for under half, and the cause of the remainder is not known. The sample data list tens of thousands of clones, and around 85% of these were observed just once. Together, the top ten hold 5.9% of the sample. According to the germline V gene, CDR1 reads SGHTA and CDR2 reads FQGNSA. The junction shows trimming of 5 bases on V and 2 bases on J, plus 13 bases between the germline ends. The CDR3 contains 14 residues, cysteine and phenylalanine counted. Only the CDR3 DNA stays, 42 bases, in frame from base 1. For this clone: Which antigen it targets is not known. There are no base qualities to consult, and no much larger clone falls within one base.

General findings and caveats noted by the study authors: The antigen specificity of the peripheral T cells that underwent clonal expansion was not determined. After ivuxolimab, CD8+ T cells had more expanded clones than CD4+ T cells on average. At doses of 0.1 to 3.0 mg/kg, clonal expansion of both CD4+ and CD8+ T cells in blood was seen between baseline and week 6. Low levels of normalized T-cell clonal expansion were also seen in some nonresponding patients. In the 0.1-3.0 mg/kg groups, partial responders were among the patients with the lowest normalized peripheral clonal expansion, particularly in CD8+ T cells.

The trial excluded patients who had a history of autoimmune disease or who were on systemic immunosuppression. Peripheral blood for TCR sequencing was drawn from every dose cohort at baseline, at cycle 4 day 1 and at cycle 7 day 1. Samples came from an open-label, multicenter, first-in-human phase I dose-escalation trial of ivuxolimab. Adults with locally advanced or metastatic melanoma, renal cell carcinoma, hepatocellular carcinoma or head and neck squamous cell carcinoma were enrolled in the trial. Before TCR sequencing, CD4+ T cells and CD8+ T cells were sorted from peripheral blood as separate populations.

This TCR derives from an adult with an advanced solid tumor such as melanoma, head and neck, liver or kidney cancer. This material consisted of CD4+ or CD8+ T cells sorted from blood, taken in a trial of the OX40 agonist ivuxolimab. Here the chain combines TRBV7-2 and TRBJ2-7; confidence is insufficient to name the D gene. CDR3 protein: CASSPPDLTYEQYF. The DNA is TGTGCCAGCAGCCCGCCCGACCTCACCTACGAGCAGTACTTC.